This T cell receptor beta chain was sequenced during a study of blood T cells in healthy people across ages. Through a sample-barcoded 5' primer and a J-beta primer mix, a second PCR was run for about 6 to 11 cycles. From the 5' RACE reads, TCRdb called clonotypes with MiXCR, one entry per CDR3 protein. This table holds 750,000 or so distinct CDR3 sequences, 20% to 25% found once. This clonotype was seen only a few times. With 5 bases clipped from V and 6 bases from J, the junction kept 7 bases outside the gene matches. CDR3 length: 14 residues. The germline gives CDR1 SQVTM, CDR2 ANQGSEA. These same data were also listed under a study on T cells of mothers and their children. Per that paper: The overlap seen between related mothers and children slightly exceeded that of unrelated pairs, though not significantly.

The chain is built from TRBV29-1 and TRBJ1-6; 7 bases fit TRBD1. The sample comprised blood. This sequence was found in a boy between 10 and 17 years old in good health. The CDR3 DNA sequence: TGCAGCGTTAGGGAACAGGGGCGTAATTCACCCCTCCACTTT. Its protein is CSVREQGRNSPLHF.